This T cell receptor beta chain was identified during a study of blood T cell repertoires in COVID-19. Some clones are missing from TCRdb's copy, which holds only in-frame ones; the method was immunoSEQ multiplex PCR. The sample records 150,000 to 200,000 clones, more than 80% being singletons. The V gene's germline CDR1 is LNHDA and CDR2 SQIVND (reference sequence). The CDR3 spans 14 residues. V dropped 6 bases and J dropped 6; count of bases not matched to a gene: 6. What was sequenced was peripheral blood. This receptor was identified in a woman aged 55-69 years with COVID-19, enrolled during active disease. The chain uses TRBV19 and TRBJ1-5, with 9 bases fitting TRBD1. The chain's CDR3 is CASSTTGGTQPQHF. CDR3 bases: TGTGCCAGTAGCACCACAGGGGGCACTCAGCCCCAGCATTTT.